The 9 T cell receptor beta chains presented below share a single source sample, sequenced in a study of cytomegalovirus exposure and HLA in healthy donors. Both 60 Vbeta primers and 13 Jbeta primers went into the PCR. Libraries were prepared by immunoSEQ multiplex PCR; TCRdb keeps only in-frame clonotypes and omits some of them. Its table lists 100,000 to 150,000 clones. Sequencing input: PBMCs. The source of these receptors is a young man in good health and CMV-seronegative.

The V and J genes are TRBV5-1 and TRBJ2-5; the match to TRBD1 covers 8 bases. Looked up from germline, CDR1 is SGHRS and CDR2 is YFSETQ. The V segment lost 3 bases and the J segment 5 bases; nucleotides outside the gene matches: 6. This CDR3 is 14 amino acids long. DNA for the CDR3: TGCGCCAGCAGCTGGGGACAGGCTCGGGAGACCCAGTACTTC. This codes for CASSWGQARETQYF.

The CDR3 region is CASREDRSGTPYNEQFF. CDR3 nucleotide sequence: TGTGCCAGCAGGGAAGACCGGAGCGGGACGCCCTACAATGAGCAGTTCTTC. The chain has TRBV7-3 and TRBJ2-1, with TRBD2 matching over 7 bases. J was trimmed by 2 bases and V by 6 bases; bases with no gene match: 13. Germline V gives CDR1 SGHTA, CDR2 FQGTGA. CDR3 length equals 17 residues.

V usage is TRBV29-1 and J usage is TRBJ2-1, with unresolved D. Per the germline V gene, CDR1 is SQVTM and CDR2 is ANQGSEA. V was shortened by 2 bases and J by 5 bases, with 19 bases between the two germline ends. CDR3 length: 16 residues. CDR3 sequence: CSVETERPILDNEQFF. CDR3 in DNA: TGCAGCGTTGAAACAGAACGGCCGATTTTGGACAATGAGCAGTTCTTC.

V usage is TRBV18 and J usage is TRBJ2-1; D perhaps matches TRBD2 (6 bases). CDR3 size: 13 residues. In germline, CDR1 is KGHSH, CDR2 LQKENI. Deletions cut 2 bases from V and 7 bases from J, with 9 bases between. CDR3 DNA: TGTGCCAGCTCACCAGGGAGGTTTAATGAGCAGTTCTTC. Amino acids: CASSPGRFNEQFF.

The chain recombines TRBV7-6 with TRBJ1-6, with D maybe TRBD1 (5 bases). The CDR3 is 15 amino acids. V was shortened by 2 bases and J by 6 bases, with 11 bases between the two germline ends. Germline assignment: CDR1 SGHVS and CDR2 FNYEAQ. DNA of the CDR3: TGTGCCAGCAGCTTAAGGCAGGGTGGTAATTCACCCCTCCACTTT. This translates into CASSLRQGGNSPLHF.

V usage is TRBV30 and J usage is TRBJ1-3; weak D call: TRBD1 (6 bases). The CDR3 sequence is 14 residues long. V lost 5 bases to trimming and J lost 4 bases, with 15 bases between them. CDR1 and CDR2 from the germline V gene are GTSNPN and SVGIG (reference sequence). Here the CDR3 reads CAWYGPRGGNTIYF. CDR3 in DNA: TGTGCCTGGTACGGACCCAGGGGAGGAAACACCATATATTTT.

The gene calls are TRBV6-1 and TRBJ1-5, with TRBD1 identical over 8 bases. V lost 4 bases to trimming and J lost 6 bases; unmatched junction nucleotides: 8. This CDR3 has 15 amino acids. Germline V gives CDR1 MNHNS, CDR2 SASEGT. The CDR3 sequence is CASSAAGGSAQPQHF. CDR3 coding DNA: TGTGCCAGCAGTGCCGCAGGGGGCAGTGCTCAGCCCCAGCATTTT.

V is TRBV5-4 and J is TRBJ2-5, with D unresolved. The CDR3 length is 15 residues. Looked up from germline, CDR1 is SGHNT and CDR2 is YYREEE (reference sequence). V was clipped by 0 bases and J by 7 bases, with 16 bases between them. The CDR3 DNA reads as TGTGCCAGCAGCTTGGACCGGAATTACCTAGGGACCCAGTACTTC. Its protein product is CASSLDRNYLGTQYF.

The rearrangement joins TRBV30 to TRBJ2-1; 9 bases map to TRBD1. The germline gives CDR1 GTSNPN, CDR2 SVGIG (reference sequence). V dropped 2 bases and J dropped 7; count of bases not matched to a gene: 6. There are 14 residues in the CDR3. As DNA, the CDR3 is TGTGCCTGGAGTTCCGGGACAGGGAGGAATGAGCAGTTCTTC. Translated: CAWSSGTGRNEQFF.